This T cell receptor beta chain was identified during a study of PD-1 blockade in classical Hodgkin lymphoma. General study points: In newly diagnosed patients, baseline TCR diversity was reportedly below that of healthy donors. The diversity seen at baseline in complete responders resembled that of newly diagnosed patients.

Repertoires were generated with immunoSEQ multiplex PCR, while TCRdb's copy carries only in-frame clones and drops some. Of just under 45,000 clones listed, less than 75% are singletons. The sample holds many counts of this clone. The antigen remains unidentified. The sample's time point: cycle 4 day 1 (C4D1), after five to seven weeks of nivolumab. Brentuximab vedotin exposure varied, and every patient relapsed after autologous stem cell transplantation. The study recorded best responses of complete response, partial response or progressive disease. The source material was peripheral blood mononuclear cells (PBMCs), sampled before the fourth cycle of nivolumab. This clonotype originated in a human donor with classical Hodgkin lymphoma.

Written as DNA, the CDR3 is TGTGCCAGCAGCTTGGCCGGCAGGGGTAATCAGCCCCAGCATTTT. It is translated as CASSLAGRGNQPQHF. The rearrangement joins TRBV5-5 to TRBJ1-5; D is perhaps TRBD1 (6 bases). V lost 0 bases to trimming and J lost 4 bases, with 11 bases between them. The CDR3 extends over 15 amino acids. The germline gives CDR1 SGHKS, CDR2 YYEKEE (reference sequence).